The 8 T cell receptor beta chains below come from one sample, sequenced in a study of T cells in Graves' hyperthyroidism and ophthalmopathy. The TCR beta CDR3 regions underwent amplification using RNA transcripts as the source. The primer set for the first-round RT-PCR of the TCR CDR3 was HTBI. TCRdb used MiXCR to reprocess the multiplex PCR reads, holding one entry per CDR3 protein. This table has 500,000 to 650,000 distinct CDR3 sequences, about a sixth appearing once. The sequenced material came from blood. The receptors here all came from a woman aged 18-29 years with Graves' ophthalmopathy.

At least ten counts were recorded for this clonotype. This chain links TRBV9 with TRBJ2-1; no clear D. The germline V gene has CDR1 SGDLS and CDR2 YYNGEE. The CDR3 extends over 12 amino acids. V gave up 0 bases and J gave up 8 bases, with 6 bases separating them. As DNA, the CDR3 is TGTGCCAGCAGCGTAGAGGGCGATGAGCAGTTCTTC. Encoded protein: CASSVEGDEQFF.

The chain employs TRBV6-1 and TRBJ2-7; TRBD2 matches 9 bases. Germline V gives CDR1 MNHNS, CDR2 SASEGT. The length of the CDR3 is 14 residues. V trimming: 5 bases; J trimming: 6 bases; junction bases outside the gene matches: 8. The CDR3 region is CASSPRLADLEQYF. The CDR3 nucleotides read TGTGCCAGCAGTCCGAGACTAGCGGACCTCGAGCAGTACTTC.

This clonotype was seen ten or more times. The chain recombines TRBV27 with TRBJ2-7; 8 positions agree with TRBD1. Germline trimming cut 3 bases from V and 4 bases from J; bases unmatched to any gene: 5. The length of the CDR3 is 14 residues. Per the germline V gene, CDR1 is MNHEY and CDR2 is SMNVEV (reference sequence). The CDR3 region is CASSLSGGGYEQYF. In DNA form, the CDR3 reads TGTGCCAGCAGTTTGTCAGGGGGCGGTTACGAGCAGTACTTC.

Concerning this clonotype itself: This may stem from a read error, because a much larger clone lies one nucleotide away. This sequence joins TRBV6-1 and TRBJ2-7, with a weak D call TRBD2 (5 bases). Germline CDR1 MNHNS, CDR2 SASEGT. This CDR3 has 15 residues. For the CDR3, the DNA is TGTGCCGGCAGTCCTCCCGAGGGTGCAACCTACGAGCAGTACTTC. This codes for CAGSPPEGATYEQYF.

Only a few counts were recorded for this clonotype. This rearrangement joins TRBV25-1 to TRBJ2-7; 7 positions match TRBD2. Germline loops: CDR1 MGHDK, CDR2 SYGVNS. The CDR3 totals 17 residues. With V trimmed by 5 bases and J by 0 bases, 13 bases remained unmatched. CDR3 nucleotide sequence: TGTGCCAGCAGTTATACTTGGGGGGGTCCGAGCTCCTACGAGCAGTACTTC. Amino acid sequence: CASSYTWGGPSSYEQYF.

This clonotype was observed a handful of times. The rearrangement links TRBV6-1 to TRBJ2-3; a weak D match, TRBD1 (5 bases). V lost 5 bases to trimming and J lost 5 bases, with 17 bases between them. The CDR3 has 15 residues. The V gene's germline CDR1 is MNHNS and CDR2 SASEGT. The DNA for the CDR3 is TGTGCCAGCAGTTCAGGGCCCCCCAGGCTAGATACGCAGTATTTT. Its protein is CASSSGPPRLDTQYF.

V and J are TRBV5-5 and TRBJ1-1; 10 bases match TRBD1. J lost 1 base, V lost 2 bases, and 5 bases had no gene match. The CDR3 has 16 residues. Germline CDR1 is SGHKS and CDR2 is YYEKEE (reference sequence). CDR3 DNA: TGTGCCAGCAGCTTTTTTGGGACAGGGGAGAACACTGAAGCTTTCTTT. Residues: CASSFFGTGENTEAFF.

The table lists this clonotype with many counts. This chain joins TRBV20-1 and TRBJ2-7; the match to TRBD2 covers 8 bases. V dropped 5 bases and J dropped 1; count of bases not matched to a gene: 13. The V gene's germline CDR1 is DFQATT and CDR2 SNEGSKA (reference sequence). This CDR3 region has 16 residues. This CDR3 is CSADHPGVAGSYEQYF. The CDR3 nucleotides read TGCAGTGCTGACCATCCAGGGGTAGCGGGATCCTACGAGCAGTACTTC.